This TCR beta chain was captured by sequencing in a study of shared clonotypes between healthy human individuals. Study context: Researchers drew samples from a couple of women and a few men aged 18 to 49.

TCRdb's table, derived via immunoSEQ multiplex PCR, lists solely in-frame clones and lacks some. The table shows 2 million to 3 million clones, with approximately 93% occurring only once. This CDR3 region has 13 residues. V lost 4 bases to trimming and J lost 2 bases, with 8 bases between them. The V gene's germline CDR1 is SQVTM and CDR2 ANQGSEA. Donors comprised healthy HIV-negative adults lacking recent acute infections or vaccinations. Both subsets, CD45RA+ naive and CD45RA-negative memory, were split from the CD4+ cells. J is TRBJ2-2 and V is TRBV29-1; D tentatively fits TRBD1 or TRBD2 (5 bases each). Material: naive CD4+ T cells from PBMCs. Subset reported: CD45RA+ positively selected. The TCR originated in a young man in good health. Some clones in this sample may be carry-over from other donors' samples. The CDR3 sequence is CSVAGTNTGELFF. The CDR3 nucleotides read TGCAGCGTTGCCGGGACCAACACCGGGGAGCTGTTTTTT.